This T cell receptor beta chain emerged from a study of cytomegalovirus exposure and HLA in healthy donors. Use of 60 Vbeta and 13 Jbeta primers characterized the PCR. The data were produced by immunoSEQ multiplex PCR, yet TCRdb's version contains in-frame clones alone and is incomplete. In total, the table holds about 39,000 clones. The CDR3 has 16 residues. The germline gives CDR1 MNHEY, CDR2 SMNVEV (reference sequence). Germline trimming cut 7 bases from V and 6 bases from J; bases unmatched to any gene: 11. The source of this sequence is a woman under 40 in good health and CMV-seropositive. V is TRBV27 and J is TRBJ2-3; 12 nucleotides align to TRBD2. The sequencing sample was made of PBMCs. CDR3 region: CASTPGLAGFFDTQYF. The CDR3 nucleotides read TGTGCCAGCACACCCGGACTAGCGGGGTTTTTTGATACGCAGTATTTT.